The T cell receptor beta chain described here comes from a study of cytomegalovirus exposure and HLA in healthy donors. The CDR3 loop spans 17 amino acids. Trimming shortened V by 6 bases and J by 6 bases, and 21 bases separated the two germline ends. Germline-derived CDR1 and CDR2 are MGHRA and YSYEKL. About this clone itself: Its antigen is as yet unknown.

The study, taken as a whole, reports: The dataset shows that most TCR sequences were rare, while some public TCRs occurred in many donors. Subsequent analysis of the 120 or so validation repertoires found a tendency for first-cohort TCR clusters to co-occur. Reported results showed that the classifier diagnosed cytomegalovirus status with high specificity and sensitivity. The study recorded about 150 TCR beta chains that were cytomegalovirus-associated.

Here immunoSEQ multiplex PCR was the method, and the copy in TCRdb shows in-frame clones only, minus some. The top ten hold 1.4% of the sample, which has 180,000 or so clones, 87% seen once. The chain combines TRBV4-1 with TRBJ1-6; the D gene is possibly TRBD1 (6 bases). This clonotype was sampled from a woman aged 25 to 39 in good health and CMV-seronegative. Sequenced material: PBMCs. The CDR3 DNA reads as TGCGCCAGCAGAAATCCGGGCCAACGAGGGGGTAATTCACCCCTCCACTTT. It translates to CASRNPGQRGGNSPLHF.